This is a list of T cell receptor beta chains from one sample in a study of blood T cell repertoires in COVID-19. Assay: immunoSEQ multiplex PCR; the TCRdb copy retains only in-frame clones and omits some. This table has 200,000 to 300,000 clones, approximately 88% appearing once. The sample was PBMCs or T cells enriched from blood (not recorded which). These receptors all stem from a woman in her twenties or thirties with acute COVID-19. CDR3s include the opening cysteine and the closing phenylalanine or tryptophan. The order of the fields is CDR3 protein, CDR3 DNA, J gene, clone size, D gene, V gene. A D gene is named only where the DNA matches it firmly. A row's size may be missing; if present it is once, few, many or a size class.

CASTVQGTNSPLHF | TGTGCCAGCACTGTACAGGGGACGAATTCACCCCTCCACTTT | TRBJ1-6 | few | TRBD1 | TRBV6-5
CASSQGGNRGPGNTIYF | TGTGCCAGCAGCCAAGGGGGGAACAGGGGGCCTGGAAACACCATATATTTT | TRBJ1-3 | . | TRBD1 | TRBV4-2
CASSLQGDTEAFF | TGTGCCAGTAGTCTACAGGGGGACACTGAAGCTTTCTTT | TRBJ1-1 | . | TRBD1 | TRBV19
CASTSSSGPQHF | TGTGCCAGCACCTCCAGCTCGGGACCCCAGCATTTT | TRBJ1-5 | . | . | TRBV12-3/TRBV12-4
CASSYSREGYEQYF | TGTGCCAGCAGTTACTCGCGTGAGGGCTACGAGCAGTACTTC | TRBJ2-7 | . | . | TRBV6-2/TRBV6-3
CASSEGGQPNEKLFF | TGTGCCAGCAGTGAAGGGGGACAGCCAAATGAAAAACTGTTTTTT | TRBJ1-4 | . | TRBD1 | TRBV2
CATSRDSYGNSNQPQHF | TGTGCCACCAGCAGAGATAGTTACGGGAATAGCAATCAGCCCCAGCATTTT | TRBJ1-5 | . | . | TRBV15
CATSAGTGVVYEQYF | TGTGCCACCAGCGCCGGGACAGGGGTCGTCTACGAGCAGTACTTC | TRBJ2-7 | . | TRBD1 | TRBV24-1
CASSLVWASPEDTQYF | TGTGCCAGCAGCTTAGTTTGGGCTTCACCGGAAGATACGCAGTATTTT | TRBJ2-3 | once | . | TRBV7-9
CASSAGQGALDYEQYF | TGCGCCAGCAGTGCGGGACAGGGGGCCCTCGACTACGAGCAGTACTTC | TRBJ2-7 | once | TRBD1 | TRBV10-1
CARGQGLNTEAFF | TGTGCCCGCGGACAGGGATTGAACACTGAAGCTTTCTTT | TRBJ1-1 | few | TRBD1 | TRBV30
CASSVQGDTGELFF | TGTGCCAGCAGTGTACAGGGGGACACCGGGGAGCTGTTTTTT | TRBJ2-2 | . | TRBD1 | TRBV2
CASSYYDSPNTGELFF | TGTGCCAGCAGTTACTATGACAGCCCGAACACCGGGGAGCTGTTTTTT | TRBJ2-2 | . | . | TRBV6-5
CASSFSRVTNEKLFF | TGTGCCAGCAGTTTCAGCAGGGTGACTAATGAAAAACTGTTTTTT | TRBJ1-4 | . | . | TRBV28
CASRFTGANVLTF | TGTGCCAGTAGATTCACTGGGGCCAACGTCCTGACTTTC | TRBJ2-6 | . | . | TRBV19
CASSLVRARGTPLHF | TGTGCCAGCAGCTTAGTCCGGGCTAGGGGGACGCCCCTCCACTTT | TRBJ1-6 | . | . | TRBV7-9
CASSDGQGSKLFF | TGTGCCAGTAGTGATGGACAGGGCTCTAAACTGTTTTTT | TRBJ1-4 | . | TRBD1 | TRBV19
CASSPQANYGYTF | TGTGCCAGTTCGCCCCAGGCGAACTATGGCTACACCTTC | TRBJ1-2 | . | . | TRBV2
CAIRADTGSEAFF | TGTGCCATCAGGGCCGATACGGGGTCTGAAGCTTTCTTT | TRBJ1-1 | . | . | TRBV10-3
CASSPGQGFGELFF | TGTGCCAGCAGCCCGGGACAGGGCTTCGGGGAGCTGTTTTTT | TRBJ2-2 | . | TRBD1 | TRBV7-2
CASIRDTEAFF | TGTGCCAGCATCAGGGACACTGAAGCTTTCTTT | TRBJ1-1 | once | . | TRBV2
CSVLMAYQGNPYGYTF | TGCAGCGTTCTGATGGCCTATCAGGGCAACCCCTATGGCTACACCTTC | TRBJ1-2 | . | . | TRBV29-1
CASTPNRGQVPYNEQFF | TGTGCCAGCACCCCGAACCGGGGACAGGTCCCCTACAATGAGCAGTTCTTC | TRBJ2-1 | . | TRBD1 | TRBV7-9
CASSLGQLNEKLFF | TGTGCCAGCTCACTAGGACAGCTAAATGAAAAACTGTTTTTT | TRBJ1-4 | . | . | TRBV18
CASSGTGTGFHEQYF | TGTGCCAGCAGTGGGACCGGGACAGGGTTCCACGAGCAGTACTTC | TRBJ2-7 | . | TRBD1 | TRBV25-1
CASSLALVRNNYGYTF | TGTGCCAGCAGCTTAGCGTTAGTGAGGAATAACTATGGCTACACCTTC | TRBJ1-2 | . | . | TRBV7-2
CASSQDGGRAGNTEAFF | TGCGCCAGCAGCCAAGACGGGGGTCGGGCCGGGAACACTGAAGCTTTCTTT | TRBJ1-1 | . | . | TRBV4-1
CASRTGRLNYGYTF | TGTGCCAGCAGGACAGGGAGGCTTAACTATGGCTACACCTTC | TRBJ1-2 | . | TRBD1 | TRBV2
CASSPPSGGDTQYF | TGTGCCAGCAGCCCCCCTAGCGGTGGAGATACGCAGTATTTT | TRBJ2-3 | . | TRBD2 | TRBV7-9
CASSQDGTNTDTQYF | TGCGCCAGCAGCCAAGATGGGACAAACACAGATACGCAGTATTTT | TRBJ2-3 | . | . | TRBV4-3
CASNIGGPGMNTEAFF | TGTGCCAGCAATATAGGGGGCCCGGGTATGAACACTGAAGCTTTCTTT | TRBJ1-1 | . | TRBD1 | TRBV13
CASSTALNTEAFF | TGCGCCAGCAGTACAGCCTTGAACACTGAAGCTTTCTTT | TRBJ1-1 | . | . | TRBV5-1
CASSLVTGPFYGYTF | TGTGCCAGCAGCTTGGTGACAGGGCCGTTCTATGGCTACACCTTC | TRBJ1-2 | . | TRBD1 | TRBV5-5
CASRAQGIYGYTF | TGTGCCAGCAGAGCGCAGGGGATCTATGGCTACACCTTC | TRBJ1-2 | . | . | TRBV2
CASSPTGEDYTF | TGTGCCAGCTCACCAACAGGGGAGGACTACACCTTC | TRBJ1-2 | . | TRBD1 | TRBV18
CASSTSRGPGDSGTEAFF | TGTGCCAGTAGTACCTCTCGAGGGCCAGGGGATTCGGGCACTGAAGCTTTCTTT | TRBJ1-1 | . | . | TRBV19
CASGAGGSRETQYF | TGTGCCAGCGGAGCAGGGGGTTCGAGGGAGACCCAGTACTTC | TRBJ2-5 | . | TRBD1 | TRBV5-8
CASSQETLVDEQYF | TGCGCCAGCAGCCAAGAAACCTTAGTGGACGAGCAGTACTTC | TRBJ2-7 | . | . | TRBV4-3
CASRTAISYNEQFF | TGTGCCAGCCGGACAGCAATTTCCTACAATGAGCAGTTCTTC | TRBJ2-1 | . | . | TRBV18
CASSRRTGETQYF | TGTGCCAGCAGTAGGAGGACTGGAGAGACCCAGTACTTC | TRBJ2-5 | . | . | TRBV25-1
CASSPLGTGTTDTQYF | TGTGCCAGCAGTCCGCTCGGGACAGGGACCACAGATACGCAGTATTTT | TRBJ2-3 | . | TRBD1 | TRBV27
CASSQESPNRENTGELFF | TGCGCCAGCAGCCAAGAAAGTCCAAACCGAGAGAACACCGGGGAGCTGTTTTTT | TRBJ2-2 | . | . | TRBV4-3
CASSSSGGAGYEQFF | TGTGCCAGCAGCTCGAGCGGGGGGGCCGGGTATGAGCAGTTCTTC | TRBJ2-1 | . | TRBD2 | TRBV7-2
CAWIQRQGVNTEAFF | TGTGCCTGGATTCAAAGACAGGGGGTGAACACTGAAGCTTTCTTT | TRBJ1-1 | . | TRBD1 | TRBV30
CASSQSIRGLYEQYF | TGTGCCAGCAGCCAGTCCATAAGAGGACTCTACGAGCAGTACTTC | TRBJ2-7 | . | . | TRBV5-6
CASSQELSAEGYGYTF | TGCGCCAGCAGCCAAGAGCTGTCGGCGGAAGGCTATGGCTACACCTTC | TRBJ1-2 | . | . | TRBV4-1
CASRRTGRHYGYTF | TGTGCCAGCAGAAGGACAGGGCGGCACTATGGCTACACCTTC | TRBJ1-2 | few | TRBD1 | TRBV5-6
CASSPGTPNTDTQYF | TGTGCCAGCAGCCCAGGGACACCCAACACAGATACGCAGTATTTT | TRBJ2-3 | . | . | TRBV7-2
CASSYLSTSDAGELFF | TGTGCCAGCAGTTACCTATCTACTAGTGACGCCGGGGAGCTGTTTTTT | TRBJ2-2 | . | . | TRBV6-6
CASSLTENTEAFF | TGTGCCAGCAGCCTTACAGAGAACACTGAAGCTTTCTTT | TRBJ1-1 | . | . | TRBV5-6
CASSLAERSTEAFF | TGCGCCAGCAGCTTGGCGGAACGGAGCACTGAAGCTTTCTTT | TRBJ1-1 | . | . | TRBV5-1